This is a list of T cell receptor beta chains from one sample in a study of T cells in Graves' hyperthyroidism and ophthalmopathy. One entry per CDR3 protein results from TCRdb running MiXCR on the multiplex PCR reads. The sample lists about 640,000 distinct CDR3 sequences, under 25% occurring once. Sequenced input: blood. These receptors originate from a man aged 25-45 years with Graves' ophthalmopathy. The CDR3 runs from the conserved cysteine through the conserved F or W. Fields, in order: D gene, J gene, V gene, clone size, CDR3 DNA, CDR3 protein. The D gene is left open where the match is weak. For some rows the clone size is stated as once, few or many, or as a class when expanded; others skip it.

d_gene: TRBD1; j_gene: TRBJ1-2; v_gene: TRBV30; abundance: many; CDR3nt: TGTGCCTGGACGCCAGGGGGCGCCGATGGCTACACCTTC; CDR3aa: CAWTPGGADGYTF
d_gene: .; j_gene: TRBJ1-2; v_gene: TRBV12-3/TRBV12-4; abundance: many; CDR3nt: TGTGCCAGCACCGAGGGGGAGTCAAACTATGGCTACACCTTC; CDR3aa: CASTEGESNYGYTF
d_gene: .; j_gene: TRBJ2-2; v_gene: TRBV9; abundance: .; CDR3nt: TGTGCCAGCAGCGTAGGGGGGACCTCCGAGGCCGGGGAGCTGTTTTTT; CDR3aa: CASSVGGTSEAGELFF
d_gene: .; j_gene: TRBJ2-7; v_gene: TRBV11-2; abundance: many; CDR3nt: TGTGCCAGCACCAACGTCTACGAGCAGTACTTC; CDR3aa: CASTNVYEQYF
d_gene: .; j_gene: TRBJ2-5; v_gene: TRBV5-5; abundance: few; CDR3nt: TGTGCCAGCAGATTTGGAGAGCCTGGACAGTTCCAAGAGACCCAGTACTTC; CDR3aa: CASRFGEPGQFQETQYF
d_gene: .; j_gene: TRBJ2-2; v_gene: TRBV30; abundance: many; CDR3nt: TGTGCCTGTGAAGGGGGTAGGGACCAGAGCCCCGGGGAGCTGTTTTTT; CDR3aa: CACEGGRDQSPGELFF
d_gene: TRBD1; j_gene: TRBJ2-7; v_gene: TRBV20-1; abundance: .; CDR3nt: TGCAGTGCTAGAGGGGGGACAGGGTACTCCTACGAGCAGTACTTC; CDR3aa: CSARGGTGYSYEQYF
d_gene: .; j_gene: TRBJ2-1; v_gene: TRBV20-1; abundance: .; CDR3nt: TGCAGTGCCAAGCCGGGGGCGCAGGGCAATGAGCAGTCCTTC; CDR3aa: CSAKPGAQGNEQSF
d_gene: TRBD1; j_gene: TRBJ2-7; v_gene: TRBV29-1; abundance: .; CDR3nt: TGCAGCGTTGGAGAACCGGGACAGGGTGGGGACGAGCAGTACTTC; CDR3aa: CSVGEPGQGGDEQYF
d_gene: .; j_gene: TRBJ2-1; v_gene: TRBV30; abundance: many; CDR3nt: TGTGCCTGGAGTAGGGCGGATTCCTACAATGAGCAGTTCTTC; CDR3aa: CAWSRADSYNEQFF
d_gene: .; j_gene: TRBJ1-4; v_gene: TRBV14; abundance: few; CDR3nt: TGTGCCAGCAGCCAAGCGGGGACCTTTAATGAAAAACTGTTTTTT; CDR3aa: CASSQAGTFNEKLFF
d_gene: TRBD2; j_gene: TRBJ2-2; v_gene: TRBV6-1; abundance: once; CDR3nt: TGTGCCAGCAGTCCAGGACTAGCGACCTCCCCCGGGGAGCTGTTTTTT; CDR3aa: CASSPGLATSPGELFF
d_gene: TRBD2; j_gene: TRBJ2-1; v_gene: TRBV15; abundance: .; CDR3nt: TGTGCCACCAGCACCGGTCCAGCGGGGGTCTACAATGAGCAGTTCTTC; CDR3aa: CATSTGPAGVYNEQFF